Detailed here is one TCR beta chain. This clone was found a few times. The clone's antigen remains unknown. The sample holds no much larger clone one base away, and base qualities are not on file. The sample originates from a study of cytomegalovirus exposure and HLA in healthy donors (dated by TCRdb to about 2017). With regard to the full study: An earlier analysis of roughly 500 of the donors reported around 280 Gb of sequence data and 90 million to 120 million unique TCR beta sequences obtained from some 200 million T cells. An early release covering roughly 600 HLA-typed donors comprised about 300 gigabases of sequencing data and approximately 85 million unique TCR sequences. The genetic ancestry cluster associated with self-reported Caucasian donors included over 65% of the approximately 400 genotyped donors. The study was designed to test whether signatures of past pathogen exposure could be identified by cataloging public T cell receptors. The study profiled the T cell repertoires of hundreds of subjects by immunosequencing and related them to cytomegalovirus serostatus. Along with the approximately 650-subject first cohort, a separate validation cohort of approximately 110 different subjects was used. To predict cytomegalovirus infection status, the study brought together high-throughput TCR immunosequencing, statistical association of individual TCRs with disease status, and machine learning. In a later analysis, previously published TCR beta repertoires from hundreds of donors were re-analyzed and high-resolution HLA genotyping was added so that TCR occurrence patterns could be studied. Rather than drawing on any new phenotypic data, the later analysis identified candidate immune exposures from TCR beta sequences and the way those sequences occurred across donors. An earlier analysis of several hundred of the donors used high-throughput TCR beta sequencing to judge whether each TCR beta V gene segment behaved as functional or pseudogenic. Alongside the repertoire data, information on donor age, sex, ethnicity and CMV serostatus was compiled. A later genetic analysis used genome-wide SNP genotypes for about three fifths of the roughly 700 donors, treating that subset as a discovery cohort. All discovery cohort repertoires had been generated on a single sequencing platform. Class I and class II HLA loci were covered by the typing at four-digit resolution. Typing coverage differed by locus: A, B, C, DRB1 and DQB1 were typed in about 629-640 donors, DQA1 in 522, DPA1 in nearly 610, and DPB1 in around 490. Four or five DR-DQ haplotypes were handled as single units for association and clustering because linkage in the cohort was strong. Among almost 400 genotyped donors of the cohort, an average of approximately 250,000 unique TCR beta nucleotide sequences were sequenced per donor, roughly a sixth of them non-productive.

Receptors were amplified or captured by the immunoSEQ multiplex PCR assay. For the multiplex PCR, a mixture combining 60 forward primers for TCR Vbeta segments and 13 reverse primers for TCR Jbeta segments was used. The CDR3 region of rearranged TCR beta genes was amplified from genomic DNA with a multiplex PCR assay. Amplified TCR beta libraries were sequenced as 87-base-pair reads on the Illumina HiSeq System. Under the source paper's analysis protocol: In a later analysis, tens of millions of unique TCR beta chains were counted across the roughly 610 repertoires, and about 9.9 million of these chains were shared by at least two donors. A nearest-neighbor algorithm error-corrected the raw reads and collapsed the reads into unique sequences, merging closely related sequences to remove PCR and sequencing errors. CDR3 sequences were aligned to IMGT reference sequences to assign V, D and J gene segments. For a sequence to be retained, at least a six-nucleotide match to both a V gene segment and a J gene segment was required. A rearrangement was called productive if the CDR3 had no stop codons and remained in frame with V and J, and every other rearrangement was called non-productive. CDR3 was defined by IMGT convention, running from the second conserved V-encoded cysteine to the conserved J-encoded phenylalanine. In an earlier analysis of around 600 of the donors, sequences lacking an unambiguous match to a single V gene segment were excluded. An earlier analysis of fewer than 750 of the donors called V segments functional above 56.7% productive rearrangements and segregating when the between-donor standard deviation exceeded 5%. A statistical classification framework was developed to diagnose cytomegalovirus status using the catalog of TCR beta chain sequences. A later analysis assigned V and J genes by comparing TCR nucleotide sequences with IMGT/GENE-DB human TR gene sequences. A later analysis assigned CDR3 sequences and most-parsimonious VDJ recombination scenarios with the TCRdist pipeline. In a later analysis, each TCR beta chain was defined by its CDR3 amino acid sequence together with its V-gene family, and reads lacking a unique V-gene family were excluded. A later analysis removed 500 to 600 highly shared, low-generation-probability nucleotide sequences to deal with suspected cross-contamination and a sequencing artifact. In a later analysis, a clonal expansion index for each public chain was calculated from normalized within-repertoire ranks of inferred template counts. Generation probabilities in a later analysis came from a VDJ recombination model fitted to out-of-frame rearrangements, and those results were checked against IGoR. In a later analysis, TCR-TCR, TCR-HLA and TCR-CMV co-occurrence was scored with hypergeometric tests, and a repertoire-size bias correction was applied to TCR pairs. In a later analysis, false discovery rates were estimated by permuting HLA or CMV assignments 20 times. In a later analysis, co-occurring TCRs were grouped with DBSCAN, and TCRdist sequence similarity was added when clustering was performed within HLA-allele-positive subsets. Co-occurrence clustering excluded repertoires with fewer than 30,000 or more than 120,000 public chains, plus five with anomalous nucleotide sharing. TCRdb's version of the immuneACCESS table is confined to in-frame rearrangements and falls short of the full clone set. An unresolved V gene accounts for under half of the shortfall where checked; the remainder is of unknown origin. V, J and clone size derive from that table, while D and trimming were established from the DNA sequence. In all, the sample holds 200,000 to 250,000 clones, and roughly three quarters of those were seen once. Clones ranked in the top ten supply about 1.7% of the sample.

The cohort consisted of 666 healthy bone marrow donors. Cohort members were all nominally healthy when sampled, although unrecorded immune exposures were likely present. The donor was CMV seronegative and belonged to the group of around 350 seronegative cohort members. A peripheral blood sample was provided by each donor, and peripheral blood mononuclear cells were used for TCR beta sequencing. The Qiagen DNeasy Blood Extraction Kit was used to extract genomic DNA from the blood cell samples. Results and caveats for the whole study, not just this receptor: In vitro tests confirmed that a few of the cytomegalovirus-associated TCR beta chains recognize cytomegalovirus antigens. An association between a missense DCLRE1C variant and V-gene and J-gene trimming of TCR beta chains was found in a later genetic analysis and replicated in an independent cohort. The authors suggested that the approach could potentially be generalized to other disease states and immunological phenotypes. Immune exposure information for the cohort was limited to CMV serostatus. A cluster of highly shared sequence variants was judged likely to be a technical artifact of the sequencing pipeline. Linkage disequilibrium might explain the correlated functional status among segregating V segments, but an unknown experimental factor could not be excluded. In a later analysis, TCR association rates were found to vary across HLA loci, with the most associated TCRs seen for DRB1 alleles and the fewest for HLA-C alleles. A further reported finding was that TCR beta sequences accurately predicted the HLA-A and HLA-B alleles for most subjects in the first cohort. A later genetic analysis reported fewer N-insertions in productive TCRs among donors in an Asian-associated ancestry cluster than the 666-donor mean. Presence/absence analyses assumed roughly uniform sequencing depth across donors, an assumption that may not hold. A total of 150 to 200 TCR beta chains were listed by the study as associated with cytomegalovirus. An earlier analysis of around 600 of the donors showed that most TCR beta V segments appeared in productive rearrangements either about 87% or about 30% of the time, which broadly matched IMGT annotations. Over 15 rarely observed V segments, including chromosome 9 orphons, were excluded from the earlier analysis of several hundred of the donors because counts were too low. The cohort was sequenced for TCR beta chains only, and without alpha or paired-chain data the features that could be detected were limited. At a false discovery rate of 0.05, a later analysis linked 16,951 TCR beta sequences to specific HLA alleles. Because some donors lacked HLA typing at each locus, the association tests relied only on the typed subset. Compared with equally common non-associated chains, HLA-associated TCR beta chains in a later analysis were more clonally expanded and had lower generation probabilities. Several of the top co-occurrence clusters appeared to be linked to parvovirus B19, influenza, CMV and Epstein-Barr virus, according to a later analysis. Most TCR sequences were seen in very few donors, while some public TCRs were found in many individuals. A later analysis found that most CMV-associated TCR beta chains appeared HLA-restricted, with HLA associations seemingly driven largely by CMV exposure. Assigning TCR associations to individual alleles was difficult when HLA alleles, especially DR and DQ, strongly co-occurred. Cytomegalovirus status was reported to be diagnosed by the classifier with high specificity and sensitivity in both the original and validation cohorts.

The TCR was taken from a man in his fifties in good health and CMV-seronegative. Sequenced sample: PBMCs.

The sequenced DNA is TGCGCCAGCAGCTTGGATCTAGCGGGAGCATACAAGGAGACCCAGTACTTC. This gives the protein CASSLDLAGAYKETQYF. The V gene is TRBV5-1 and the J gene is TRBJ2-5; 10 of the junction bases match TRBD2. Clipping removes 0 bases from V and 5 bases from J, with 10 as the unmatched junction base count. Including cysteine and phenylalanine, the CDR3 has 17 amino acids. The entry retains the CDR3 DNA only, 51 bases that are in frame from base 1. Taken from the germline V gene, the CDR1 and CDR2 loops are SGHRS and YFSETQ. The full variable domain, with segments outside the CDR3 supplied by the reference TRBV5-1 and TRBJ2-5 proteins, appears as KAGVTQTPRYLIKTRGQQVTLSCSPISGHRSVSWYQQTPGQGLQFLFEYFSETQRNKGNFPGRFSGRQFSNSRSEMNVSTLELGDSALYLCASSLDLAGAYKETQYFGPGTRLLVL.